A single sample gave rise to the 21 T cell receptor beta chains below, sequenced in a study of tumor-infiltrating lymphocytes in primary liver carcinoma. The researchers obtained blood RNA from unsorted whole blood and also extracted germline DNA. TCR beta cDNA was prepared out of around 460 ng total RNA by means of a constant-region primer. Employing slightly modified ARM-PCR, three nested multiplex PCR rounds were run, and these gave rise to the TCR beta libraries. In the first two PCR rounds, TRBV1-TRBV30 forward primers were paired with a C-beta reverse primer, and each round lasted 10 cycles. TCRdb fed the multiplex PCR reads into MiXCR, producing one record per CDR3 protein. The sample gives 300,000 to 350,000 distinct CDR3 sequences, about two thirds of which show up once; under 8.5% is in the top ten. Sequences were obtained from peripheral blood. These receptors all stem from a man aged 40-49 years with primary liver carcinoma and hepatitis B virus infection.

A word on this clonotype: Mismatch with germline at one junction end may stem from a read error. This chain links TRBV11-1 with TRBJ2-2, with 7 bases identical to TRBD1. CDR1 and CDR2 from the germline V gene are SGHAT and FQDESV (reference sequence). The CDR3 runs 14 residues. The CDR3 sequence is CSSWHRGNTGELFF. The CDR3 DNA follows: TGTTCCAGCTGGCACAGGGGGAACACCGGGGAGCTGTTTTTT.

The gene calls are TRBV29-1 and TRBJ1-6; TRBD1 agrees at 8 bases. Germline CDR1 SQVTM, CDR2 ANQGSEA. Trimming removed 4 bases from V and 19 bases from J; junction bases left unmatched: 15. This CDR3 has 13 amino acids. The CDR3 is CSVVQGADSPIHF. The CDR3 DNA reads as TGCAGCGTTGTCCAGGGGGCGGATTCACCCATACACTTT.

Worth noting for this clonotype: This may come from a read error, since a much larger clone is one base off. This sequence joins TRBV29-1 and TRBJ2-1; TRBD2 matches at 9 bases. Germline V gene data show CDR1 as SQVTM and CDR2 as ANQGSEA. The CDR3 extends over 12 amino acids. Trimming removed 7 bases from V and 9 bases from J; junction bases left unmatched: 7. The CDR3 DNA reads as TGCAGCGCTGGGCTAGCGGGATTTGAGCAGTTCTTC. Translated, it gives CSAGLAGFEQFF.

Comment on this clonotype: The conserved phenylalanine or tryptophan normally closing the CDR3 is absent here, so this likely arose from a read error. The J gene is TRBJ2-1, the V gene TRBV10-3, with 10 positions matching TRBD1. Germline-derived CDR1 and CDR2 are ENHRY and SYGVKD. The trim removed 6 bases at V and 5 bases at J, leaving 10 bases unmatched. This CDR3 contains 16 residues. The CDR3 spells CAISARGQGGNNEQFL. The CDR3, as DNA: TGTGCCATCAGCGCACGTGGACAGGGGGGCAACAATGAGCAGTTCCTC.

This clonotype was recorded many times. CDR3 nucleotide sequence: TGTGCCAGCAGTTACTCGGTCCTGAGAGATGGCTACACCTTC. As protein: CASSYSVLRDGYTF. The J gene is TRBJ1-2, the V gene TRBV6-5; D not resolved. CDR1 is MNHEY and CDR2 is SVGAGI in the germline V gene. There are 14 residues in the CDR3. V dropped 0 bases and J dropped 6 bases, with 11 bases sitting between them.

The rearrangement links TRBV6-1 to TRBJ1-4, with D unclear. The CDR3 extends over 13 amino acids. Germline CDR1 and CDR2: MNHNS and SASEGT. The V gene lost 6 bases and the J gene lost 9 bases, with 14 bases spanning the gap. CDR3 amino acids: CASSVRIRKKLFF. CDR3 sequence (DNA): TGTGCCAGCAGCGTCCGGATTAGGAAAAAACTGTTTTTT.

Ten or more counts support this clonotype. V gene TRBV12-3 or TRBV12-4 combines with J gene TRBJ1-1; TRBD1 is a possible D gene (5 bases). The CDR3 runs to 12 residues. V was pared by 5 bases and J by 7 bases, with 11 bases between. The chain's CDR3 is CASSRGVHEAFF. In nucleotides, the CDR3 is TGTGCCAGCAGTCGGGGGGTGCATGAAGCTTTCTTT.

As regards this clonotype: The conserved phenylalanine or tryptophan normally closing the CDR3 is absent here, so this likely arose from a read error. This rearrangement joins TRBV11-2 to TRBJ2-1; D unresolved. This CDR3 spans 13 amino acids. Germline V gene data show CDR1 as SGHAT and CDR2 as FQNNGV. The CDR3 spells CAISPTEKNEQFY. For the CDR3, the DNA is TGTGCCATCAGCCCGACGGAGAAAAATGAGCAGTTCTAC.

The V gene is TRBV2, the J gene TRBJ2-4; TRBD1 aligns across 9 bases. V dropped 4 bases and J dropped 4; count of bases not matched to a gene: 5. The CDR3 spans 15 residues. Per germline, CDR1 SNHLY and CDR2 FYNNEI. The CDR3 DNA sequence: TGTGCCAGCAGTGGACAGGACAGGGGAAAAAACATTCAGTACTTC. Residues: CASSGQDRGKNIQYF.

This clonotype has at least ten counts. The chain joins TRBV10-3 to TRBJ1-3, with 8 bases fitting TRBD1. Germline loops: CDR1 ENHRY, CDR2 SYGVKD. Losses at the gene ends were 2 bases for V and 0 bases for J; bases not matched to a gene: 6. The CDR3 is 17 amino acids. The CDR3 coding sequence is TGTGCCATCAGTGAGACCTGGACAGGGAACTCTGGAAACACCATATATTTT. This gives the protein CAISETWTGNSGNTIYF.

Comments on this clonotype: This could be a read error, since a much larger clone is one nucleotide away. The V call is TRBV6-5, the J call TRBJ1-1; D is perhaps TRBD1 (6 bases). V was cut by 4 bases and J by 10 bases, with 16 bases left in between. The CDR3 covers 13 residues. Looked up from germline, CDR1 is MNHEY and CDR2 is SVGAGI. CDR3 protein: CASSCEQGIGAFF. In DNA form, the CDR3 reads TGTGCCAGCAGTTGCGAGCAGGGGATAGGAGCTTTCTTT.

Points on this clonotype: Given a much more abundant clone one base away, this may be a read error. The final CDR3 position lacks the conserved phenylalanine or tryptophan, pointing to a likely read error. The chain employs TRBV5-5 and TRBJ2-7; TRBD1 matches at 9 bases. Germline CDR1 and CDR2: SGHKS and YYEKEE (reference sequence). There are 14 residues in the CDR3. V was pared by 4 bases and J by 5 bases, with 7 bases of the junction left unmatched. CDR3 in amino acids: CASSQLDRGDEQYI. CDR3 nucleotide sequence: TGTGCCAGCAGCCAACTGGACAGGGGAGACGAGCAGTACATC.

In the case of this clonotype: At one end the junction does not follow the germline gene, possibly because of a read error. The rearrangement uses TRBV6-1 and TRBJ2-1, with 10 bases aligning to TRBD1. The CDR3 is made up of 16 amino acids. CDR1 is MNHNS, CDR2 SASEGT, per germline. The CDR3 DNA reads TGTGCCAGCAGTGGACAGGGGGCCGAAAGGGAGAATGAGCAGTTCTTT. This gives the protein CASSGQGAERENEQFF.

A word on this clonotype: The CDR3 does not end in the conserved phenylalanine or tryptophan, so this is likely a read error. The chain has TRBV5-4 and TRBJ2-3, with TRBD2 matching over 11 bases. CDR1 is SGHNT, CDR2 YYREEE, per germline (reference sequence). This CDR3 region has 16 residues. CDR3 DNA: TGTCCCAGTAGCTTTGTAGCGGGAGGGCCTACAGATACGCAGTATTGT. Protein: CPSSFVAGGPTDTQYC.

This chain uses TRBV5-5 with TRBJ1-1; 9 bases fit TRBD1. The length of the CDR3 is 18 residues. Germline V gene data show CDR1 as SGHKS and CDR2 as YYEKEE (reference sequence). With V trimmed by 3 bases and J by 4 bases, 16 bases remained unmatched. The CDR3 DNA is TGTGCCAGCAGCTCAACATACCGGGACAGGGTTAAGACCACTGAAGCTTTCTTT. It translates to CASSSTYRDRVKTTEAFF.

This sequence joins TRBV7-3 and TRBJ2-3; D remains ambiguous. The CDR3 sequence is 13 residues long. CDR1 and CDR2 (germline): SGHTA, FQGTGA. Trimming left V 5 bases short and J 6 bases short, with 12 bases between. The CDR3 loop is CASSRRMADTQYF. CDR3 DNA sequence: TGTGCCAGCAGCCGGCGGATGGCGGATACGCAGTATTTT.

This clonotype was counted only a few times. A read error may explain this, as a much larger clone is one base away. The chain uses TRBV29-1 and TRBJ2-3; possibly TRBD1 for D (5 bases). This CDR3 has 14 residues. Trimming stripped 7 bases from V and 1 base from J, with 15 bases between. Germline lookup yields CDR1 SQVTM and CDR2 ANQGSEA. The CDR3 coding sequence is TGCAGCGATATGCCCGGACACCGCACAGATACGCAGTATTTT. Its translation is CSDMPGHRTDTQYF.

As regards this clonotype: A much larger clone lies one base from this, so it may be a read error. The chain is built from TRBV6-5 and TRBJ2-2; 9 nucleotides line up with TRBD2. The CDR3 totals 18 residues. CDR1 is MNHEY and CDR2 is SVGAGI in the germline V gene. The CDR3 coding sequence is TGTGCCAGCACCTACTTTGGACTAGCGTACGCGAACATCGGGGAGCTGTTTTTT. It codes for CASTYFGLAYANIGELFF.

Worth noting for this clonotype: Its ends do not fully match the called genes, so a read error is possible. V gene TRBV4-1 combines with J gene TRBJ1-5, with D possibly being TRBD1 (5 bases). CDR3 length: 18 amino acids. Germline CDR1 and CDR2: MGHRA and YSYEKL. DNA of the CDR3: TGCGCCAGCAGCCAGCAAAGGGACGGAGTCTTTCCCAATCAGCCTCAGCATTTT. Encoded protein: CASSQQRDGVFPNQPQHF.

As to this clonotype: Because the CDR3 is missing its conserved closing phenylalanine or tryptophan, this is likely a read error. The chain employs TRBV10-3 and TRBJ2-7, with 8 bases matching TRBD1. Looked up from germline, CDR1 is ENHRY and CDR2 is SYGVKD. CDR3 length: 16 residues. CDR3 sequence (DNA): TGTGCCATCAGTGAGTCCAGGACAGGGACGATCTACGATCAGTACCTC. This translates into CAISESRTGTIYDQYL.

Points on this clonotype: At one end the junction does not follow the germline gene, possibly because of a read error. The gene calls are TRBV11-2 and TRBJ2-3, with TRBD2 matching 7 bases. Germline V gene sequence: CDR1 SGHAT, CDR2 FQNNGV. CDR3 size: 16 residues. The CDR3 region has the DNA TGTGCCAGCAGCCAAGCCCCCGGGGTTGGGGGGGATACGCAATATTTT. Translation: CASSQAPGVGGDTQYF.